This T cell receptor beta chain was sequenced in a study of T-cell memory formation after mild COVID-19. The study's findings and limits: Cross-reactive memory seemingly joined, as some responding clones were found in pre-infection memory.

Via MiXCR, TCRdb re-called the 5' RACE reads, giving one row per CDR3 protein. Among approximately 300,000 distinct CDR3 sequences listed, 8% to 9% were seen once. This CDR3 comprises 15 residues. The germline V and J ends were trimmed by 1 base and 2 bases, with 10 bases remaining between them. In this sample, this clonotype turned up many times. Its antigen is not identified. The sample comprised PBMCs or a T cell subset sorted from them (not recorded which). This TCR was recovered from a young man who had mild COVID-19 (a few samples of this study predate the infection). Cell type and time point are not known. The chain joins TRBV12-3 or TRBV12-4 to TRBJ2-3; D uncertain. Here the CDR3 DNA reads TGTGCCAGCAGTTTAGAGCGCCCATCCACAGATACGCAGTATTTT. It yields the protein CASSLERPSTDTQYF.